Listed below are T cell receptor beta chains from one sample, sequenced in a study of human T cells and chemical hapten exposure. TCRdb reprocessed the RACE reads via MiXCR and lists one record per CDR3 protein. The sample includes tens of thousands of distinct CDR3 sequences, roughly a tenth of them seen just once. The starting material was whole blood, obtained in connection with sensitization to the hapten diphenylcyclopropenone (DPC). The origin of the receptors is a man aged 35-49 years with alopecia areata. Some clones in this sample may be carry-over from other donors' samples. Each CDR3 is given with its conserved first and last residue. The order of the fields is D gene, clone size, V gene, J gene, CDR3 protein, CDR3 DNA. The D gene is left open where the match is weak. For some rows the clone size is stated as once, few or many, or as a class when expanded; others skip it.

TRBD1	few	TRBV11-2	TRBJ2-1	CASSPPGTGANEQFF	TGTGCCAGCAGCCCACCTGGGACAGGGGCCAATGAGCAGTTCTTC
TRBD1	-	TRBV18	TRBJ2-2	CASKGQSNTGELFF	TGTGCCAGCAAGGGACAGTCGAACACCGGGGAGCTGTTTTTT
-	few	TRBV11-2	TRBJ2-2	CASSLDPSGELFF	TGTGCCAGCAGCTTAGACCCGTCCGGGGAGCTGTTTTTT
-	-	TRBV7-2	TRBJ2-5	CASSLDRLYQETQYF	TGTGCCAGCAGCTTAGACAGGCTGTACCAAGAGACCCAGTACTTC
-	many	TRBV6-1	TRBJ1-1	CASIVDLTNTEAFF	TGTGCCAGCATAGTAGACTTAACCAACACTGAAGCTTTCTTT
-	-	TRBV20-1	TRBJ2-1	CSAKAQYNEQFF	TGCAGTGCTAAGGCACAGTACAATGAGCAGTTCTTC
-	few	TRBV6-1	TRBJ2-1	CASSEYGSREQFF	TGTGCCAGCAGTGAATACGGTTCGCGGGAGCAGTTCTTC
-	-	TRBV29-1	TRBJ1-2	CSVDQGGGYGYTF	TGCAGCGTTGATCAGGGAGGAGGCTATGGCTACACCTTC
-	few	TRBV7-2	TRBJ2-5	CASSLVVGPQETQYF	TGTGCCAGCAGCTTAGTAGTGGGCCCCCAAGAGACCCAGTACTTC
-	few	TRBV6-5	TRBJ2-2	CASRLRPAGLTGELFF	TGTGCCAGCAGGCTACGACCTGCAGGCTTAACCGGGGAGCTGTTTTTT
-	-	TRBV24-1	TRBJ2-3	CATTGPSTDTQYF	TGTGCCACCACCGGACCCAGCACAGATACGCAGTATTTT
-	-	TRBV29-1	TRBJ2-1	CSAARGPAGEQFF	TGCAGCGCCGCAAGAGGGCCGGCGGGCGAGCAGTTCTTC
-	few	TRBV20-1	TRBJ1-3	CSATFRTLRAGNTIYF	TGCAGTGCTACGTTCCGGACCCTTCGAGCTGGAAACACCATATATTTT
TRBD2	-	TRBV7-8	TRBJ2-3	CASSRRLAVTDTQYF	TGTGCCAGCAGCCGTCGACTAGCGGTCACAGATACGCAGTATTTT
-	few	TRBV20-1	TRBJ2-3	CSASRADTQYF	TGCAGTGCTAGTAGGGCAGATACGCAGTATTTT
TRBD2	-	TRBV20-1	TRBJ2-1	CSAYSGTSGEQFF	TGCAGTGCTTACTCCGGGACTAGCGGTGAGCAGTTCTTC
TRBD1	few	TRBV10-3	TRBJ2-3	CATRTGPSTDTQYF	TGTGCCACTCGGACAGGACCTAGCACAGATACGCAGTATTTT